The clone carrying this T cell receptor beta chain was recorded a few times. The record originates from a study of blood T cell repertoires in COVID-19. About the study: Sources were T cells, B-cell-depleted T cells, or PBMCs; the material itself was cDNA or gDNA.

Germline V gene sequence: CDR1 SQVTM, CDR2 ANQGSEA. CDR3 length equals 14 residues. The ends were cut back, 2 bases at V and 1 base at J, with 10 bases in the middle. Only in-frame clones appear in the TCRdb table, and some are missing; sequencing was by immunoSEQ multiplex PCR. The sample carries about 200,000 clones, about 91% recorded once. The rearrangement links TRBV29-1 to TRBJ2-3; no clear D. The sequenced material came from peripheral blood. The clonotype comes from a man between 25 and 39 years old with acute or convalescent COVID-19. The CDR3 reads CSVERRGRTDTQYF. CDR3 nucleotide sequence: TGCAGCGTTGAAAGGCGCGGCCGCACAGATACGCAGTATTTT.